This TCR beta chain emerged from a study of shared clonotypes between healthy human individuals. Terminally differentiated effector memory CD45RA+ cells were excluded by CCR7 positive selection of CD45RO-negative cells. The CDR3 consists of 19 residues. Germline V gene lookup returns CDR1 SGHDN and CDR2 FVKESK. The V and J ends lost 5 bases and 3 bases, in that order; junction bases with no gene match: 16. TCRdb's table, derived via immunoSEQ multiplex PCR, lists solely in-frame clones and lacks some. This table has about 610,000 clones, approximately 96% appearing once. This sequence joins TRBV14 and TRBJ1-2; 12 bases line up with TRBD1. The sample comprised naive CD8+ T cells sorted from blood. The TCR originated in a woman aged 25 to 45 in good health. The CDR3 protein is CASSTRSGTGGFVDYGYTF. The CDR3 bases are TGTGCCAGCAGCACTCGATCCGGGACAGGGGGCTTCGTCGACTATGGCTACACCTTC.